Below, one TCR beta chain is given with its context. In the original workflow: From reference gene primer amplification, estimates of nucleated cell counts were derived. Profiled with immunoSEQ multiplex PCR; TCRdb holds only in-frame clones, not every one. Clone size and V and J calls were adopted from that table, with D and trimming inferred from the DNA. The repertoire holds some 260,000 clones, approximately 90% seen once, with around 6.6% in the top ten. V was pared by 3 bases and J by 2 bases, with 10 bases between. Germline assignment: CDR1 SGHTA and CDR2 FQGNSA. The CDR3 totals 14 residues. This specimen belongs to a study of blood T cell repertoires in COVID-19. Patients at the Seattle site were enrolled during active infection and followed longitudinally.

The material sequenced was peripheral blood. This TCR derives from a woman in her 30s with COVID-19, enrolled during active disease. The chain recombines TRBV7-2 with TRBJ1-1; D possibly corresponds to TRBD1 (5 bases). CDR3 sequence (DNA): TGTGCCAGCAGCTTGATAGACAGCAACACTGAAGCTTTCTTT. Encoded protein: CASSLIDSNTEAFF.